This paragraph reports one T cell receptor beta chain. The record originates from a study of blood T cell repertoires in COVID-19. Enrolment of Seattle patients took place during active infection, and they were followed longitudinally. The table came from immunoSEQ multiplex PCR; TCRdb's copy has only in-frame clones and leaves some out. The data hold around 190,000 clones, with under 85% observed a single time. The CDR3 contains 16 residues. V gave up 3 bases and J gave up 7 bases; unmatched junction bases: 10. Per germline, CDR1 LGHDT and CDR2 YNNKEL (reference sequence). The sequenced sample was peripheral blood. This TCR was sampled from a woman aged 70-85 years with COVID-19, enrolled during active disease. The genes are TRBV3-1 (or the pseudogene TRBV3-2) and TRBJ1-5, with TRBD1 identical over 9 bases. CDR3 sequence reads: CASSHGPPGQGQPQHF. In DNA form, the CDR3 reads TGTGCCAGCAGCCATGGGCCTCCGGGACAGGGACAGCCCCAGCATTTT.